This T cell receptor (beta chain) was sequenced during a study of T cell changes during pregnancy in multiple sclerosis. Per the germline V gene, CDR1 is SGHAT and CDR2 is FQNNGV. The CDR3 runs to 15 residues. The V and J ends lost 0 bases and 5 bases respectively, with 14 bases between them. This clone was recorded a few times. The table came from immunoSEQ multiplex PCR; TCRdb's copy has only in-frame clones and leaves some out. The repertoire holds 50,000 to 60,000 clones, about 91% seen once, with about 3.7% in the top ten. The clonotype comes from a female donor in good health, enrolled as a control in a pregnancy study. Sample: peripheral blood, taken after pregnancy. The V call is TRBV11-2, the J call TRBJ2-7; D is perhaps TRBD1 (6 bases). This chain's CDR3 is CASSLEGTYLNEQYF. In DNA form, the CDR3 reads TGTGCCAGCAGCTTAGAGGGGACATACTTAAACGAGCAGTACTTC. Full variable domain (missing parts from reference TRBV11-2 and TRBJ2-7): EAGVAQSPRYKIIEKRQSVAFWCNPISGHATLYWYQQILGQGPKLLIQFQNNGVVDDSQLPKDRFSAERLKGVDSTLKIQPAKLEDSAVYLCASSLEGTYLNEQYFGPGTRLTVT.